This TCR beta chain was sequenced in a study of blood T cell repertoires in COVID-19. As for the study in general: Researchers got acute and convalescent COVID-19 samples from the United States, Italy and Spain. T cells, B-cell-depleted T cells, or PBMCs supplied cDNA or gDNA.

The CDR3 extends over 13 amino acids. Trimming took 8 bases from V and 10 from J, leaving 18 bases between them. Per germline, CDR1 LNHDA and CDR2 SQIVND (reference sequence). In the original processing: Reference gene primer amplification yielded estimated nucleated cell counts. Profiled with immunoSEQ multiplex PCR; TCRdb holds only in-frame clones, not every one. V and J calls and clone size follow that table, whereas D and trimming were derived from the DNA. The table records 75,000 to 85,000 clones, around nine tenths of them present only once. This receptor was obtained from a man aged 45-65 years with active COVID-19. The sample was peripheral blood. The chain is built from TRBV19 and TRBJ2-1, with D possibly matching TRBD2 (7 bases). The DNA for the CDR3 is TGTGCCAGTGGGAGGGGGGGCGGATTGGAGCAGTTCTTC. This codes for CASGRGGGLEQFF.